These 29 T cell receptor beta chains share one sample of origin, sequenced in a study of blood T cell repertoires in COVID-19. Sequencing used immunoSEQ multiplex PCR; TCRdb keeps in-frame clones, though not all of them. The sample lists around 150,000 clones, approximately 92% occurring once. The source material was peripheral blood. Every receptor here comes from a man aged 30 to 39 with COVID-19, enrolled during active disease.

The chain employs TRBV7-9 and TRBJ2-1; 10 bases fit TRBD2. CDR3 length: 15 amino acids. The germline V gene encodes CDR1 SEHNR and CDR2 FQNEAQ (reference sequence). The V gene end was trimmed by 7 bases and the J gene end by 7 bases; junction bases not matched to a gene: 10. As DNA, the CDR3 is TGTGCCAGCATCGATGGGGGACTAGCGTTTAATGAGCAGTTCTTC. This sequence encodes CASIDGGLAFNEQFF.

The CDR3 reads CASSFYHNEQFF. CDR3 bases: TGTGCCAGCAGTTTTTATCACAATGAGCAGTTCTTC. The genes are TRBV27 and TRBJ2-1; D is ambiguous. The V gene's germline CDR1 is MNHEY and CDR2 SMNVEV (reference sequence). The CDR3 consists of 12 residues. V lost 3 bases and J 5 bases, leaving 5 bases between the germline ends.

The chain links TRBV18 to TRBJ1-5; possibly TRBD1 for D (6 bases). Germline values: CDR1 KGHSH, CDR2 LQKENI. The CDR3 consists of 13 residues. V was trimmed by 6 bases and J by 6 bases, leaving 12 bases between them. CDR3: CASSKGDTQPQHF. The CDR3 bases are TGTGCCAGCTCCAAGGGGGACACTCAGCCCCAGCATTTT.

V and J are TRBV7-2 and TRBJ2-1; 11 nucleotides align to TRBD2. The CDR3 contains 14 residues. Germline CDR1 is SGHTA and CDR2 is FQGNSA. V shed 5 bases and J 4 bases; nucleotides not matched to a gene: 1. The CDR3: CASSPSGGYNEQFF. Written as DNA, the CDR3 is TGTGCCAGCAGCCCTAGCGGGGGGTACAATGAGCAGTTCTTC.

The rearrangement joins TRBV2 to TRBJ2-7, with D maybe TRBD2 (6 bases). The V end lost 2 bases, the J end lost 2 bases, and 10 bases lay between the germline ends. Per germline, CDR1 SNHLY and CDR2 FYNNEI. This CDR3 region has 14 residues. CDR3 DNA: TGTGCCAGCAGTGAACTAGCGAGAACCTACGAGCAGTACTTC. It translates to CASSELARTYEQYF.

The V call is TRBV5-5, the J call TRBJ1-5; D gene ambiguous. Germline CDR1 reads SGHKS; CDR2 reads YYEKEE (reference sequence). V lost 3 bases to trimming and J lost 3 bases, with 7 bases between them. CDR3 length: 13 residues. CDR3 DNA: TGTGCCAGCAGCTCACGCGACAATCAGCCCCAGCATTTT. Amino acid sequence: CASSSRDNQPQHF.

The chain's CDR3 is CASSSDSSYEQYF. In DNA, the CDR3 is TGTGCCAGCTCTTCTGACAGCTCCTACGAGCAGTACTTC. This sequence joins TRBV18 and TRBJ2-7; maybe TRBD1 (5 bases). The germline V gene encodes CDR1 KGHSH and CDR2 LQKENI. CDR3 size: 13 residues. V shed 6 bases and J shed 0 bases, with 9 bases lying between them.

V and J are TRBV6-5 and TRBJ1-1; 8 bases align to TRBD1. Germline V lookup: CDR1 MNHEY, CDR2 SVGAGI. Trimming removed 8 bases from V and 3 bases from J; junction bases left unmatched: 11. The CDR3 has 15 residues. This CDR3 is CASSYPGTGHTEAFF. In DNA form, the CDR3 reads TGTGCCAGCTCCTATCCCGGGACAGGCCACACTGAAGCTTTCTTT.

This rearrangement joins TRBV29-1 to TRBJ1-2; D perhaps matches TRBD1 (5 bases). Trimming took off 7 bases at V and 4 bases at J, with 13 bases between the two ends. The CDR3 sequence is 12 residues long. Germline loops: CDR1 SQVTM, CDR2 ANQGSEA. CDR3 sequence: CSDQGGPYGYTF. The CDR3, as DNA: TGCAGCGACCAGGGTGGGCCCTATGGCTACACCTTC.

The chain joins TRBV7-3 to TRBJ2-1, with a possible D match to TRBD2 (6 bases). CDR3 length: 14 amino acids. CDR1 and CDR2 from the germline V gene are SGHTA and FQGTGA. Trimming took off 4 bases at V and 7 bases at J, with 14 bases between the two ends. CDR3 coding DNA: TGTGCCAGCAGCTCTCAGGGACTTAGTAATGAGCAGTTCTTC. It translates to CASSSQGLSNEQFF.

The chain links TRBV21-1 to TRBJ1-1. TRBV21-1 constitutes a pseudogene. CDR3 size: 18 residues. CDR3 DNA sequence: TGTGCCAGCAGCAAATCAATCCGGGGGGGACTAGTCGACACTGAAGCTTTCTTT. It codes for CASSKSIRGGLVDTEAFF.

The chain uses TRBV5-1 and TRBJ2-3; TRBD1 matches 7 bases. This CDR3 is built from 15 residues. Germline V lookup: CDR1 SGHRS, CDR2 YFSETQ. Germline trimming cut 3 bases from V and 4 bases from J; bases unmatched to any gene: 8. CDR3 region: CASSSHRGPADTQYF. CDR3 DNA sequence: TGCGCCAGCAGCTCCCACAGGGGTCCGGCAGATACGCAGTATTTT.

The DNA for the CDR3 is TGTGCCAGCAGGCGGACTGGTGGTGAGCAGTTCTTC. This sequence encodes CASRRTGGEQFF. V usage is TRBV6-5 and J usage is TRBJ2-1; tentative D call: TRBD2 (5 bases). V lost 6 bases to trimming and J lost 9 bases, with 12 bases between them. Germline V CDR1 and CDR2: MNHEY, SVGAGI. The CDR3 has 12 residues.

This chain uses TRBV2 with TRBJ1-2; D might be TRBD1 (5 bases). The CDR3 has 14 amino acids. Germline CDR1 is SNHLY and CDR2 is FYNNEI. The V end was cut by 9 bases, the J end by 3 bases, with 17 bases between. CDR3 sequence (DNA): TGTGCCAGTTCCTTTGGGGCTTACGACTATGGCTACACCTTC. Protein product: CASSFGAYDYGYTF.

The V gene is TRBV5-5, the J gene TRBJ1-2, with 8 bases fitting TRBD1. Germline V CDR1 and CDR2: SGHKS, YYEKEE (reference sequence). V gave up 3 bases and J gave up 3 bases; unmatched junction bases: 7. This CDR3 is 15 amino acids long. CDR3 sequence (DNA): TGTGCCAGCAGCTCATCCGGGACAGGTTACTATGGCTACACCTTC. It is translated as CASSSSGTGYYGYTF.

A single count supports this clone. J is TRBJ1-2 and V is TRBV29-1, with 8 bases fitting TRBD1. The J segment lost 3 bases and the V segment lost 7 bases, leaving 10 bases of the junction unmatched. This CDR3 is 14 amino acids long. Germline CDR1 reads SQVTM; CDR2 reads ANQGSEA. The CDR3 here is CSAGGQGAHYGYTF. As DNA, the CDR3 is TGCAGCGCCGGAGGGCAGGGGGCACACTATGGCTACACCTTC.

This rearrangement joins TRBV6-5 to TRBJ1-2; 9 bases map to TRBD1. The germline CDR1 and CDR2 sequences are MNHEY and SVGAGI. V was clipped by 6 bases and J by 4 bases; unmatched bases: 6. The CDR3 sequence is 14 residues long. For the CDR3, the DNA is TGTGCCAGCAGCCCAGGACAGGGGATCTATGGCTACACCTTC. It translates to CASSPGQGIYGYTF.

The chain couples TRBV12-5 to TRBJ1-2; 9 bases line up with TRBD1. The CDR3 extends over 16 amino acids. J lost 8 bases, V lost 2 bases, and 12 bases had no gene match. CDR1 LGHNT and CDR2 FRNRAP come from the germline V gene. The CDR3 loop reads CASGLPSGDRVKGYTF. The DNA for the CDR3 is TGTGCTAGTGGTTTGCCCTCAGGGGACAGGGTAAAAGGCTACACCTTC.

This sequence joins TRBV7-3 and TRBJ2-1; 14 bases match TRBD2. Per the germline V gene, CDR1 is SGHTA and CDR2 is FQGTGA. The CDR3 covers 15 residues. With V trimmed by 5 bases and J by 6 bases, 3 bases remained unmatched. CDR3 protein: CASSLTSGRANEQFF. CDR3 DNA sequence: TGTGCCAGCAGCCTGACTAGCGGGAGGGCCAATGAGCAGTTCTTC.

V and J are TRBV27 and TRBJ1-1, with 9 positions matching TRBD1. V lost 6 bases to trimming and J lost 3 bases; unmatched junction nucleotides: 5. There are 14 residues in the CDR3. Germline V gene lookup returns CDR1 MNHEY and CDR2 SMNVEV (reference sequence). CDR3 amino acids: CASSWTGEDTEAFF. In DNA, the CDR3 is TGTGCCAGCAGCTGGACAGGGGAAGACACTGAAGCTTTCTTT.

The rearrangement joins TRBV27 to TRBJ1-1; TRBD1 agrees at 11 bases. The CDR3 is 17 residues long. Germline V gives CDR1 MNHEY, CDR2 SMNVEV (reference sequence). The V segment lost 6 bases and the J segment 0 bases; nucleotides outside the gene matches: 9. The CDR3 DNA follows: TGTGCCAGCAGATTGGACAGGGGGCTAGGAGTGAACACTGAAGCTTTCTTT. Translating it yields CASRLDRGLGVNTEAFF.

This chain uses TRBV6-1 with TRBJ2-1, with 11 bases lining up with TRBD1. There are 14 residues in the CDR3. Losses at the gene ends were 2 bases for V and 9 bases for J; bases not matched to a gene: 3. CDR1 is MNHNS and CDR2 is SASEGT in the germline V gene. CDR3 amino acids: CASSERGQGVEQFF. The DNA of the CDR3 is TGTGCCAGCAGTGAAAGGGGACAGGGGGTTGAGCAGTTCTTC.

The CDR3 protein is CASSLAPGQGHYNEQFF. In nucleotides, the CDR3 is TGTGCCAGCAGCTTAGCGCCGGGACAGGGACATTACAATGAGCAGTTCTTC. The chain uses TRBV7-2 and TRBJ2-1; 9 bases map to TRBD1. CDR3 size: 17 residues. Germline lookup yields CDR1 SGHTA and CDR2 FQGNSA. Germline trimming cut 0 bases from V and 4 bases from J; bases unmatched to any gene: 7. Filled out from reference TRBV7-2 and TRBJ2-1, the complete variable domain reads GAGVSQSPSNKVTEKGKDVELRCDPISGHTALYWYRQSLGQGLEFLIYFQGNSAPDKSGLPSDRFSAERTGGSVSTLTIQRTQQEDSAVYLCASSLAPGQGHYNEQFFGPGTRLTVL.

The genes are TRBV5-1 and TRBJ2-3, with 13 bases fitting TRBD2. Germline loops: CDR1 SGHRS, CDR2 YFSETQ. The CDR3 is 17 residues long. Trimming cost V 3 bases and J 7 bases; bases outside gene matches: 11. The CDR3 protein is CASSWPDPGLAGNTQYF. The CDR3, as DNA: TGCGCCAGCAGCTGGCCGGACCCGGGACTAGCGGGAAATACGCAGTATTTT.

The V call is TRBV14, the J call TRBJ1-6, with D unresolved. In germline, CDR1 is SGHDN, CDR2 FVKESK. The CDR3 extends over 13 amino acids. The V gene lost 1 base and the J gene lost 7 bases, with 5 bases spanning the gap. The CDR3 is CASSQGGNSPLHF. CDR3 nucleotide sequence: TGTGCCAGCAGCCAAGGAGGGAATTCACCCCTCCACTTT.

This chain links TRBV10-3 with TRBJ1-6; TRBD1 aligns across 9 bases. Germline trimming cut 5 bases from V and 1 base from J; bases unmatched to any gene: 3. Per the germline V gene, CDR1 is ENHRY and CDR2 is SYGVKD. The CDR3 has 16 residues. The CDR3 is CAISRQGESYNSPLHF. The CDR3, as DNA: TGTGCCATCAGTAGACAGGGGGAGTCCTATAATTCACCCCTCCACTTT.

The rearrangement joins TRBV4-1 to TRBJ1-5; D unresolved. The germline V gene has CDR1 MGHRA and CDR2 YSYEKL. Trimming cost V 0 bases and J 0 bases, with 9 bases left between them. This CDR3 region has 16 residues. CDR3 loop: CASSQDSKHSNQPQHF. The CDR3 DNA reads TGCGCCAGCAGCCAAGATTCGAAGCATAGCAATCAGCCCCAGCATTTT.

The genes are TRBV12-5 and TRBJ1-1, with a possible D match to TRBD1 (5 bases). V was pared by 2 bases and J by 1 base, with 14 bases between. The length of the CDR3 is 16 residues. Germline V gene sequence: CDR1 LGHNT, CDR2 FRNRAP. CDR3 bases: TGTGCTAGTGGTTTGTCCCCAGGGTTGGCGAACACTGAAGCTTTCTTT. It encodes CASGLSPGLANTEAFF. The full variable domain, in which reference TRBV12-5 and TRBJ1-1 provide the parts outside the CDR3, is DARVTQTPRHKVTEMGQEVTMRCQPILGHNTVFWYRQTMMQGLELLAYFRNRAPLDDSGMPKDRFSAEMPDATLATLKIQPSEPRDSAVYFCASGLSPGLANTEAFFGQGTRLTVV.

This clone showed up just once. The V gene is TRBV6-4, the J gene TRBJ2-3; maybe TRBD1 (6 bases). Trimming shortened V by 6 bases and J by 1 base, and 14 bases separated the two germline ends. Germline CDR1 reads MRHNA; CDR2 reads SNTAGT. The length of the CDR3 is 15 residues. CDR3 region: CASRTQQGGTDTQYF. CDR3 nucleotides: TGTGCCAGCAGAACCCAACAGGGAGGCACAGATACGCAGTATTTT.